This T cell receptor (beta chain) was identified during a study of control samples from healthy donors and cancer patients. J gave up 3 bases and V 0 bases, and 3 bases lay outside the gene matches. CDR3 length equals 14 residues. Looked up from germline, CDR1 is SGHRS and CDR2 is YFSETQ. Profiled with immunoSEQ multiplex PCR; TCRdb holds only in-frame clones, not every one. Of roughly 26,000 clones listed, approximately 85% are singletons. This clone was counted only a few times. Specimen: PBMCs. V usage is TRBV5-1 and J usage is TRBJ2-7; 7 bases line up with TRBD2. This TCR derives from a woman aged 55-69 years with head and neck cancer. The CDR3 is CASSLEWGGYEQYF. CDR3 DNA sequence: TGCGCCAGCAGCTTGGAGTGGGGGGGCTACGAGCAGTACTTC. Looking up the rest from reference TRBV5-1 and TRBJ2-7 gives the full variable domain: KAGVTQTPRYLIKTRGQQVTLSCSPISGHRSVSWYQQTPGQGLQFLFEYFSETQRNKGNFPGRFSGRQFSNSRSEMNVSTLELGDSALYLCASSLEWGGYEQYFGPGTRLTVT.